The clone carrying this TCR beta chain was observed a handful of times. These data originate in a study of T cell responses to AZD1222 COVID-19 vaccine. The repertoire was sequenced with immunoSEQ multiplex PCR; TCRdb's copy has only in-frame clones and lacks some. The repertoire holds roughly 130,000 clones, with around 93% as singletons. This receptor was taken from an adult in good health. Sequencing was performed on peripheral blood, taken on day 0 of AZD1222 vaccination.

Here the CDR3 DNA reads TGTGCCAGTACACCGGGACGGTCTCGTCGTGGCTACACCTTC. Encoded protein: CASTPGRSRRGYTF. The chain employs TRBV19 and TRBJ1-2; D is perhaps TRBD1 (5 bases). Trimming removed 7 bases from V and 7 bases from J, with 19 bases in between. The CDR3 loop spans 14 amino acids. The germline gives CDR1 LNHDA, CDR2 SQIVND (reference sequence).